The 26 T cell receptor beta chains below come from one sample, sequenced in a study of blood T cells in healthy people across ages. PCR was performed a second time for roughly 7 to 11 cycles using a sample-barcoded 5' primer and a J-beta primer mix. A single record per CDR3 protein comes from TCRdb applying MiXCR to the 5' RACE reads. Here the sample spans roughly 2 million distinct CDR3 sequences, about 50% being singletons. Sequencing was carried out using blood. Receptors originate from a woman aged 40 to 50 in good health.

This clonotype showed up just a few times. The chain has TRBV28 and TRBJ2-7; 9 bases are a match to TRBD1. The germline gives CDR1 MDHEN, CDR2 SYDVKM. This CDR3 is 15 amino acids long. Trimming took 3 bases from V and 5 from J; bases not matched to a gene: 8. The CDR3 loop reads CASSFGTGYEDEQYF. The CDR3 nucleotides read TGTGCCAGCAGTTTTGGGACAGGGTATGAAGACGAGCAGTACTTC.

The CDR3 DNA sequence: TGCAGCGTTAAATCAGGGCAGGAGACCCAGTACTTC. Translation gives CSVKSGQETQYF. V usage is TRBV29-1 and J usage is TRBJ2-4; a possible D gene is TRBD1 (5 bases). Matching the DNA end better, TRBJ2-5 makes the J call doubtful. Germline values: CDR1 SQVTM, CDR2 ANQGSEA. This CDR3 is 12 amino acids long.

This clonotype showed up just a few times. V gene TRBV12-5 combines with J gene TRBJ2-5, with 10 bases matching TRBD2. V was pared by 6 bases and J by 2 bases, with 6 bases of the junction left unmatched. The CDR3 extends over 15 amino acids. Germline CDR1 LGHNT, CDR2 FRNRAP. For the CDR3, the DNA is TGTGCTAGTGGCCAAGCGGGGGGGATACAAGAGACCCAGTACTTC. This encodes CASGQAGGIQETQYF.

This rearrangement joins TRBV6-2 or TRBV6-3 to TRBJ1-2, with TRBD1 identical over 7 bases. V lost 2 bases to trimming and J lost 6 bases; unmatched junction nucleotides: 6. CDR3 length: 14 residues. CDR1 and CDR2 (germline): MNHEY, SVGEGT. DNA of the CDR3: TGTGCCAGCAGTTACGGGACAGAGCATGATGGCTACACCTTC. It specifies CASSYGTEHDGYTF.

The chain links TRBV6-1 to TRBJ2-5; possible D gene TRBD1, 6 bases. The ends were cut back, 4 bases at V and 11 bases at J, with 20 bases in the middle. CDR1 MNHNS and CDR2 SASEGT come from the germline V gene. The CDR3 is 14 residues long. The CDR3 DNA reads TGTGCCAGCAGTGCCAGGGGTTTCTACAATGAGCAGTACTTC. It codes for CASSARGFYNEQYF.

The chain joins TRBV5-1 to TRBJ2-1, with TRBD2 identical over 11 bases. Germline CDR1 is SGHRS and CDR2 is YFSETQ. With 4 bases clipped from V and 7 bases from J, the junction kept 7 bases outside the gene matches. The CDR3 sequence is 15 residues long. Here the CDR3 reads CASSPLAGGLNEQFF. The CDR3 nucleotides are TGCGCCAGCAGCCCCCTAGCGGGGGGCTTAAATGAGCAGTTCTTC.

This clonotype turned up a few times. The chain recombines TRBV4-2 with TRBJ2-1, with TRBD2 identical over 14 bases. Germline loops: CDR1 LGHNA, CDR2 YNFKEQ. V trimming: 4 bases; J trimming: 5 bases; junction bases outside the gene matches: 10. The CDR3 is 18 residues long. The CDR3 loop reads CASSPGRLAGGNDNEQFF. The CDR3 DNA follows: TGTGCCAGCAGCCCCGGCCGACTAGCGGGGGGGAACGACAATGAGCAGTTCTTC.

The rearrangement uses TRBV28 and TRBJ2-5; 7 nucleotides align to TRBD1. Trimming removed 8 bases from V and 1 base from J; junction bases left unmatched: 7. This CDR3 contains 14 residues. The V gene's germline CDR1 is MDHEN and CDR2 SYDVKM. CDR3: CASGVTGTQETQYF. The CDR3 nucleotides are TGTGCCAGCGGGGTGACAGGGACCCAAGAGACCCAGTACTTC.

This clonotype was found once. The V call is TRBV3-1, the J call TRBJ2-1; TRBD2 matches 11 bases. Germline CDR1 is LGHDT and CDR2 is YNNKEL (reference sequence). V shed 3 bases, J shed 6 bases, and the junction held 10 bases outside the gene matches. CDR3 length: 17 residues. The CDR3 region has the DNA TGTGCCAGCAGCCAGTTAAACCTAGCGGGGGGCCCCAATGAGCAGTTCTTC. Protein product: CASSQLNLAGGPNEQFF.

This clonotype was detected only a few times. The rearrangement uses TRBV7-9 and TRBJ1-2; D is uncertain. Germline V gene sequence: CDR1 SEHNR, CDR2 FQNEAQ (reference sequence). This CDR3 spans 11 amino acids. Trimming took 5 bases from V and 8 from J, leaving 9 bases between them. CDR3 sequence (DNA): TGTGCCAGCAGCCAAAATCGGGGCTACACCTTC. This encodes CASSQNRGYTF.

The genes are TRBV27 and TRBJ2-7, with D perhaps TRBD1 (6 bases). Deletions cut 5 bases from V and 4 bases from J, with 15 bases between. The CDR3 length is 14 residues. Per the germline V gene, CDR1 is MNHEY and CDR2 is SMNVEV (reference sequence). In nucleotides, the CDR3 is TGTGCCAGCAGTACAGGGATATCAGATTACGAGCAGTACTTC. The encoded protein is CASSTGISDYEQYF.

The chain joins TRBV11-2 to TRBJ1-4, with D possibly matching TRBD1 (5 bases). V was shortened by 2 bases and J by 6 bases, with 10 bases between the two germline ends. The CDR3 runs 14 residues. Germline CDR1 SGHAT, CDR2 FQNNGV. CDR3 region: CASSLFVGDEKLFF. The CDR3 DNA reads TGTGCCAGCAGCTTATTTGTGGGGGATGAAAAACTGTTTTTT.

On this clonotype itself: At one boundary the junction diverges from the germline segment, which might be a read error. The V gene is TRBV15, the J gene TRBJ2-1; TRBD2 matches 14 bases. Germline V gives CDR1 LNHNV, CDR2 YYDKDF (reference sequence). The CDR3 contains 16 residues. The CDR3 DNA is TGTGCCACCAGCAGACCGGGACTAGCGGGGGAGCATGAGCGGTTCTTC. Translation: CATSRPGLAGEHERFF.

This clonotype was seen only a few times. The chain joins TRBV3-1 to TRBJ2-7; D perhaps matches TRBD2 (6 bases). The CDR3 loop spans 15 amino acids. CDR1 is LGHDT, CDR2 YNNKEL, per germline (reference sequence). Trimming removed 1 base at V and 2 bases at J, with 12 bases between. DNA of the CDR3: TGTGCCAGCAGCCAAGCCGGGACTGCCGCCTACGAGCAGTACTTC. It codes for CASSQAGTAAYEQYF.

This clonotype came up a few times. The chain links TRBV10-3 to TRBJ2-7, with TRBD1 matching 7 bases. The J segment lost 3 bases and the V segment lost 4 bases, leaving 3 bases of the junction unmatched. Germline values: CDR1 ENHRY, CDR2 SYGVKD. This CDR3 has 13 amino acids. CDR3: CAISVDRNYEQYF. The DNA of the CDR3 is TGTGCCATCAGTGTGGACAGGAACTACGAGCAGTACTTC.

In its sample, this clonotype was seen a few times. This chain uses TRBV7-9 with TRBJ2-1, with TRBD2 matching over 14 bases. CDR3 length: 17 amino acids. The germline V gene has CDR1 SEHNR and CDR2 FQNEAQ (reference sequence). The junction had 7 bases not matched to a gene; V was cut back by 1 base and J by 8 bases. The chain's CDR3 is CASSLGTSGGLGDEQFF. In DNA, the CDR3 is TGTGCCAGCAGCTTAGGGACTAGCGGGGGGCTTGGCGATGAGCAGTTCTTC.

This sequence joins TRBV6-4 and TRBJ2-7; 9 bases agree with TRBD1. The CDR3 covers 17 residues. V gave up 0 bases and J gave up 1 base; unmatched junction bases: 7. In germline, CDR1 is MRHNA, CDR2 SNTAGT. The CDR3 DNA sequence: TGTGCCAGCAGTGACTCTTGTTACAGGGGGCCATCCTACGAGCAGTACTTC. Its translation: CASSDSCYRGPSYEQYF.

The table lists this clonotype with a few counts. This chain joins TRBV4-3 and TRBJ2-3, with 7 bases aligning to TRBD1. The CDR3 has 17 amino acids. Germline-derived CDR1 and CDR2 are LGHNA and YSLEER. The V segment lost 0 bases and the J segment 3 bases; nucleotides outside the gene matches: 9. The CDR3 loop reads CASSQDGGQIFTDTQYF. As DNA, the CDR3 is TGCGCCAGCAGCCAAGATGGGGGACAGATATTTACAGATACGCAGTATTTT.

This clonotype was counted between two and nine times. The V call is TRBV5-4, the J call TRBJ1-2, with D possibly TRBD1 on 5 matching bases. Germline-derived CDR1 and CDR2 are SGHNT and YYREEE (reference sequence). CDR3 size: 15 residues. The ends were cut back, 4 bases at V and 3 bases at J, with 16 bases in the middle. CDR3 sequence (DNA): TGTGCCAGCAGCCCCGGGGCCGACGGAGACTATGGCTACACCTTC. This translates into CASSPGADGDYGYTF.

This clonotype was found once. The rearrangement joins TRBV2 to TRBJ2-5; D is unresolved. CDR3 length: 11 residues. The V and J ends lost 7 bases and 5 bases respectively, with 8 bases between them. Germline values: CDR1 SNHLY, CDR2 FYNNEI. CDR3 nucleotides: TGTGCCAGCATCCGAGCCGAGACCCAGTACTTC. It translates to CASIRAETQYF.

This rearrangement joins TRBV20-1 to TRBJ1-4; D not certain. The V end was cut by 5 bases, the J end by 8 bases, with 6 bases between. Germline values: CDR1 DFQATT, CDR2 SNEGSKA (reference sequence). The CDR3 consists of 10 residues. The CDR3 here is CSAAGEKLFF. The CDR3 region has the DNA TGCAGTGCTGCGGGAGAAAAACTGTTTTTT.

Only a few counts were recorded for this clonotype. The rearrangement joins TRBV7-9 to TRBJ2-7; D call uncertain. The CDR3 consists of 15 residues. Germline V gene lookup returns CDR1 SEHNR and CDR2 FQNEAQ (reference sequence). V was shortened by 5 bases and J by 6 bases, with 20 bases between the two germline ends. As DNA, the CDR3 is TGTGCCAGCAGCCCCCCCCTCGGTAACGGCCGCGAGCAGTACTTC. Translated: CASSPPLGNGREQYF.

The CDR3 coding sequence is TGCAGTGCTAGTAGGGGGGGTCAGCCCCAGCATTTT. This sequence encodes CSASRGGQPQHF. The V call is TRBV20-1, the J call TRBJ1-5; weak D call: TRBD1 (6 bases). CDR3 size: 12 residues. Trimming cost V 3 bases and J 6 bases, with 9 bases left between them. CDR1 and CDR2 from the germline V gene are DFQATT and SNEGSKA (reference sequence).

The chain joins TRBV20-1 to TRBJ1-6, with D perhaps TRBD1 (5 bases). From germline, CDR1 is DFQATT and CDR2 SNEGSKA (reference sequence). CDR3 length: 17 residues. Trimming took off 6 bases at V and 0 bases at J, with 18 bases between the two ends. This chain's CDR3 is CSAQRGHRSSYNSPLHF. In DNA form, the CDR3 reads TGCAGTGCGCAAAGGGGTCACAGGAGCTCCTATAATTCACCCCTCCACTTT.

This clonotype turned up a few times. CDR3 residues: CSAHTGADYNEQFF. In DNA, the CDR3 is TGCAGTGCTCACACAGGAGCGGATTACAATGAGCAGTTCTTC. The genes are TRBV20-1 and TRBJ2-1; possibly TRBD1 or TRBD2 for D (5 bases each). The CDR3 has 14 residues. Germline-derived CDR1 and CDR2 are DFQATT and SNEGSKA (reference sequence). The V and J ends lost 5 bases and 4 bases respectively, with 15 bases between them.

A few counts support this clonotype. The gene calls are TRBV25-1 and TRBJ1-2; D remains ambiguous. Germline CDR1 is MGHDK and CDR2 is SYGVNS. There are 12 residues in the CDR3. Between the trimmed V and J ends, which lost 6 bases and 6 bases, there was a span of 11 bases. CDR3 amino acids: CASRGLYDGYTF. The CDR3 coding sequence is TGTGCCAGCAGAGGGTTGTACGATGGCTACACCTTC.